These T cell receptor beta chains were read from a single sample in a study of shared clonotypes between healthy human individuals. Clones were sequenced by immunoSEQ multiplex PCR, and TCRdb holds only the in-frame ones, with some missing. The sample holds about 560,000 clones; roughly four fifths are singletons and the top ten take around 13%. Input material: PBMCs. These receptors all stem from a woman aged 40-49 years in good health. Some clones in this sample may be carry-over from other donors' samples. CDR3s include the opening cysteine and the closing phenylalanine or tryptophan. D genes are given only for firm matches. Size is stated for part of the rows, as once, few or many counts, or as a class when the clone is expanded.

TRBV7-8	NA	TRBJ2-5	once	TGTGCCAGCAGCCCCAACGGACCAGTGCAAGAGACCCAGTACTTC	CASSPNGPVQETQYF
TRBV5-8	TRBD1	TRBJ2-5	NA	TGTGCCAGCAACTTGCGGCCCCGAGAGGACAGGGGAAAAGAGACCCAGTACTTC	CASNLRPREDRGKETQYF
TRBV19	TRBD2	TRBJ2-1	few	TGTGCCAGTAACGAGCGGGAGGTTTACAATGAGCAGTTCTTC	CASNEREVYNEQFF
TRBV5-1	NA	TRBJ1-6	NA	TGCGCCAGCAGCTTGGGCCCTTTCCGATATTCACCCCTCCACTTT	CASSLGPFRYSPLHF
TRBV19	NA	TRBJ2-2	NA	TGTGCCAGTAGTAAAGTGGGTCCCGGGGAGCTGTTTTTT	CASSKVGPGELFF
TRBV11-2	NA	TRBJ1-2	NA	TGTGCCAGCGGCGGATTTGGGGGGGTTCGATATGGCTACACCTTC	CASGGFGGVRYGYTF
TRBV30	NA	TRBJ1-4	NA	TGTGCCTGGAGCGGCAGAGGGGAAAAACTGCTTTTT	CAWSGRGEKLLF
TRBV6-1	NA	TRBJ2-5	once	TGTGCCAGCACGAAAGGGTTACAAGAGACCCAGTACTTC	CASTKGLQETQYF
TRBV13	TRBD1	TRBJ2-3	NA	TGTGCCAGCAGCCGCTTAGGGGGCGCAGATACGCAGTATTTT	CASSRLGGADTQYF
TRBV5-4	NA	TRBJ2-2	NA	TGTGCCAGTAGCTTTCGCAGCAATACCGGGGAGCTGTTTTTT	CASSFRSNTGELFF
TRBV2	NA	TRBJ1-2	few	TGTGCCAGCAGTGAAAGATCAGGTTCCACCTTC	CASSERSGSTF
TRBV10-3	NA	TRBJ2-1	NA	TGTGCCAGCATTTCGAGCGCGTACAATGAGCAGTTCTTC	CASISSAYNEQFF
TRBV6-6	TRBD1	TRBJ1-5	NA	TGTGCCAGCAGTTACGCGCATGGACAGGACGATCAGCCCCAGCATTTT	CASSYAHGQDDQPQHF
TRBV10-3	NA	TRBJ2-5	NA	TGTGCCATCAGTGAGTCGAAGCCCTCCTCCCCCCCTGAAGAGACCCAGTACTTC	CAISESKPSSPPEETQYF
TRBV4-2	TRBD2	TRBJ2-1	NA	TGTGCCAGCAGCCAAGATTACAGGTTAGCGGGAGGGTATGAGCAGTTCTTC	CASSQDYRLAGGYEQFF
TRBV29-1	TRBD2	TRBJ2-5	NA	TGCAGCGTTGAAGAGGCTAGCGGGAGCCCAGAGACCCAGTACTTC	CSVEEASGSPETQYF
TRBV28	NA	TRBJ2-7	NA	TGTGCCAGCAGTTTGTCGACTCGAGCCTACGAGCAGTACTTC	CASSLSTRAYEQYF
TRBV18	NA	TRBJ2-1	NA	TGTGCCAGCTCACCAAACCCCGACAGGCCTCGAGAGCAGTTCTTC	CASSPNPDRPREQFF